This T cell receptor (beta chain) emerged from a study of OX40 agonist ivuxolimab in advanced cancers. Study context: At doses from 0.01 to 10 mg/kg, patients were given intravenous ivuxolimab every 2 weeks. People in dose escalation had one of these cancers: hepatocellular carcinoma, melanoma, renal cell or head and neck cancer.

A note on this clone: What it binds is unknown.

Whole-study results and caveats: In a subset of nonresponders, normalized T-cell clonal expansion was also low. Both CD4+ and CD8+ T cell populations in blood had undergone clonal expansion by week 6 at 0.1 to 3.0 mg/kg.

V was cut by 0 bases and J by 3 bases, with 10 bases left in between. The CDR3 is 15 residues long. Germline V gene data show CDR1 as MGHRA and CDR2 as YSYEKL. The table came from immunoSEQ multiplex PCR; TCRdb's copy has only in-frame clones and leaves some out. The data contain 30,000 to 40,000 clones, roughly 80% of them seen just once; the ten biggest clones take up approximately 12%. The receptor was derived from an adult with an advanced solid tumor such as melanoma, head and neck, liver or kidney cancer. This sequence joins TRBV4-1 and TRBJ2-3; no clear D. The sequencing here drew on CD4+ or CD8+ T cells sorted from blood, taken in a trial of the OX40 agonist ivuxolimab. The CDR3 loop is CASSQDPVVTDTQYF. CDR3 bases: TGCGCCAGCAGCCAAGATCCAGTGGTGACAGATACGCAGTATTTT.